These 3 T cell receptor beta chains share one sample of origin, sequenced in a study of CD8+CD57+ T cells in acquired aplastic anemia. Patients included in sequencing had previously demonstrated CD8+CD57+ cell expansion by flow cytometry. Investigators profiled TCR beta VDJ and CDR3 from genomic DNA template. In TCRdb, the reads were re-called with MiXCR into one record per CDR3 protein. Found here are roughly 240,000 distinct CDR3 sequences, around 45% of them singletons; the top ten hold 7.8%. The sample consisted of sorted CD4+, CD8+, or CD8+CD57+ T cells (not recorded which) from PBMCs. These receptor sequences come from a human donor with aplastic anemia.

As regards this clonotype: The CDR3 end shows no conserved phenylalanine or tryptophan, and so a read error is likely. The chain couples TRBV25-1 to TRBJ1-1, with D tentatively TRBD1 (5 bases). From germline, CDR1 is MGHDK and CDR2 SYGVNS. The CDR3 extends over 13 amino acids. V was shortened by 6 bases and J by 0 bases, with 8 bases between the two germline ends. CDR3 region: CASSSTVNTEAFS. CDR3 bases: TGTGCCAGCAGCTCGACAGTGAACACTGAAGCTTTCTCT.

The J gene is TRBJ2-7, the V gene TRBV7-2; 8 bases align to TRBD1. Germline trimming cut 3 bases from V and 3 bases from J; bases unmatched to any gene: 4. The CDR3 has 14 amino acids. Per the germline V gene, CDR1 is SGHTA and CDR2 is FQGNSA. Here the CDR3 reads CASSLLGTGYEQYF. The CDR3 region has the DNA TGTGCCAGCAGCTTGCTGGGGACAGGCTACGAGCAGTACTTC.

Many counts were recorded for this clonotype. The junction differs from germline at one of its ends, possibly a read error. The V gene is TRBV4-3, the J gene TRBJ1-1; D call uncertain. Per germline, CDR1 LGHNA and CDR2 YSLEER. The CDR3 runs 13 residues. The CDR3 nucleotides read TGTGCCAGCAGCCAAGATCTGGGCACTGAAGCTTTCTTT. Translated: CASSQDLGTEAFF.